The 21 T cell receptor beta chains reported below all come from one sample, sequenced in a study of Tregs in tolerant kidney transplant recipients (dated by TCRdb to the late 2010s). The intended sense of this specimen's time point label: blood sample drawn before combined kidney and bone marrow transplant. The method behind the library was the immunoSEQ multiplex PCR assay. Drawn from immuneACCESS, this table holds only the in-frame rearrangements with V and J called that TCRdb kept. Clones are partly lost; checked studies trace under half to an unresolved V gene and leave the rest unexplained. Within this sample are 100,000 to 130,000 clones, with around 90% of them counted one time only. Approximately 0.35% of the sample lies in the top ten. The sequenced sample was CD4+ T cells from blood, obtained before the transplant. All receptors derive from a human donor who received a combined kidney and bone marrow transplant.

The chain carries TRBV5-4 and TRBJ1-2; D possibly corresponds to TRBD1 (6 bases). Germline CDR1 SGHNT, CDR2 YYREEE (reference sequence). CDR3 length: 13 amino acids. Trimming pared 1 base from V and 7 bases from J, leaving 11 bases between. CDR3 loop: CASSLTGKFGYTF. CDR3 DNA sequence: TGTGCCAGCAGCTTGACAGGGAAGTTTGGCTACACCTTC.

CDR3 amino acids: CASSIGGTAVYYGYTF. The DNA of the CDR3 is TGTGCCAGTAGTATAGGCGGGACAGCCGTTTACTATGGCTACACCTTC. The V gene is TRBV19, the J gene TRBJ1-2; 7 bases map to TRBD1. V dropped 1 base and J dropped 3; count of bases not matched to a gene: 8. Germline lookup yields CDR1 LNHDA and CDR2 SQIVND (reference sequence). This CDR3 contains 16 residues.

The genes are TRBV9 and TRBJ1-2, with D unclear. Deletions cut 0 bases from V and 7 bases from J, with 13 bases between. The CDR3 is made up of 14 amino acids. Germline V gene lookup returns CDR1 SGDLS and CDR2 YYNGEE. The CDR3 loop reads CASSVDPTTAGYTF. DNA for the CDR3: TGTGCCAGCAGCGTAGATCCGACAACAGCTGGCTACACCTTC.

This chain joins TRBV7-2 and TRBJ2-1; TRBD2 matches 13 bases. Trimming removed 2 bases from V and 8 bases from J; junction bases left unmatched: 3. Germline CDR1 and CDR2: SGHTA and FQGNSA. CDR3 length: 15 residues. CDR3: CASSLTSGRVDEQFF. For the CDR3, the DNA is TGTGCCAGCAGCTTAACTAGCGGGAGGGTAGATGAGCAGTTCTTC.

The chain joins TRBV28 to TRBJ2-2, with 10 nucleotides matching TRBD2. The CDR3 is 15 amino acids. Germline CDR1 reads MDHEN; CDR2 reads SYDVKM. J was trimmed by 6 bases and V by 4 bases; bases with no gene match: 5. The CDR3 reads CASSSSGSHSGELFF. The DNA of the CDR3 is TGTGCCAGCAGTTCTAGCGGGAGTCATTCCGGGGAGCTGTTTTTT.

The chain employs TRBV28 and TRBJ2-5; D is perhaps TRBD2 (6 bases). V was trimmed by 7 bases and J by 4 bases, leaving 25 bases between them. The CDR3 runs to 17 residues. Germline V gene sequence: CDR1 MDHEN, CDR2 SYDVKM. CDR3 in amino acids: CASNFPPGARNIETQYF. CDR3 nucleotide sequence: TGTGCCAGCAACTTTCCGCCGGGAGCACGCAATATAGAGACCCAGTACTTC.

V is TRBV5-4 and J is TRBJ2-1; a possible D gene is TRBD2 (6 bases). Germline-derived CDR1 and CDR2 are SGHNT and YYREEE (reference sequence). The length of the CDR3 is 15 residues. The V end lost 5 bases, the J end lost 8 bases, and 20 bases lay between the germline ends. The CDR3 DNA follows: TGTGCCAGCAGGGCTAGCGAGATGATTCCCCATGAGCAGTTCTTC. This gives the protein CASRASEMIPHEQFF.

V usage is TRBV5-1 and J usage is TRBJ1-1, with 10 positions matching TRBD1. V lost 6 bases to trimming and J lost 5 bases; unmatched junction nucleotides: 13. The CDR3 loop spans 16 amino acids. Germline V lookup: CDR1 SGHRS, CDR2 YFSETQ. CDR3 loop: CASNPGQGFFMTEAFF. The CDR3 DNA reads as TGCGCCAGCAACCCGGGACAGGGGTTTTTTATGACTGAAGCTTTCTTT.

Written as DNA, the CDR3 is TGTGCCAGCAGGCTTCTAGCGGAAAGCTCCTACGAGCAGTACTTC. The encoded protein is CASRLLAESSYEQYF. The V and J genes are TRBV6-6 and TRBJ2-7, with 7 bases that match TRBD2. This CDR3 spans 15 amino acids. Germline loops: CDR1 MNHNY, CDR2 SVGAGI (reference sequence). V shed 6 bases, J shed 0 bases, and the junction held 8 bases outside the gene matches.

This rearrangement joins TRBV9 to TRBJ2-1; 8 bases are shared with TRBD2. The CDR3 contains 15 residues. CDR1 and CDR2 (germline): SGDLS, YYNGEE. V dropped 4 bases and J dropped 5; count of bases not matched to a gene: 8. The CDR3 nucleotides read TGTGCCAGCAGCCCCTGGACTAGCACCCACAATGAGCAGTTCTTC. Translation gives CASSPWTSTHNEQFF. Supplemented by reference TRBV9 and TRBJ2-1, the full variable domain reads DSGVTQTPKHLITATGQRVTLRCSPRSGDLSVYWYQQSLDQGLQFLIQYYNGEERAKGNILERFSAQQFPDLHSELNLSSLELGDSALYFCASSPWTSTHNEQFFGPGTRLTVL.

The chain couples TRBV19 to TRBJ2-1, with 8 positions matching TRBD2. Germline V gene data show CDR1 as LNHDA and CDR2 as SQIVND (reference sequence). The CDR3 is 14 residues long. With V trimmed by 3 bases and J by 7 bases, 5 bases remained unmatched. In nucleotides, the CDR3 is TGTGCCAGTAGTATGATCGGGGGGGATAATGAGCAGTTCTTC. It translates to CASSMIGGDNEQFF.

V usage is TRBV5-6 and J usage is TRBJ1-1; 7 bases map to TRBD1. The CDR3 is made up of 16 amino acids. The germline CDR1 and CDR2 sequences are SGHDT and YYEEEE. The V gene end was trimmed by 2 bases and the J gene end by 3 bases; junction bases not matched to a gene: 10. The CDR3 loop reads CASSFFQGQGDTEAFF. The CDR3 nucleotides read TGTGCCAGCAGCTTTTTCCAGGGCCAGGGGGACACTGAAGCTTTCTTT.

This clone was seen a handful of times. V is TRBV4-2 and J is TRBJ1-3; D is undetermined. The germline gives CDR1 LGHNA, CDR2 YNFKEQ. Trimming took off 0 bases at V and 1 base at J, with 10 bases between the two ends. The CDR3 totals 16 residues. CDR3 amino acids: CASSQDFHGSGNTIYF. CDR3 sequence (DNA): TGTGCCAGCAGCCAAGATTTTCACGGGTCTGGAAACACCATATATTTT.

CDR3 loop: CATSRATGGWGYGYTF. CDR3 DNA: TGTGCCACCAGCAGAGCAACAGGCGGCTGGGGCTATGGCTACACCTTC. The chain is built from TRBV15 and TRBJ1-2, with a tentative D call TRBD1 (5 bases). CDR1 and CDR2 (germline): LNHNV, YYDKDF (reference sequence). The V end was cut by 1 base, the J end by 4 bases, with 16 bases between. CDR3 length equals 16 residues. The complete variable domain, with remaining parts taken from reference TRBV15 and TRBJ1-2, reads DAMVIQNPRYQVTQFGKPVTLSCSQTLNHNVMYWYQQKSSQAPKLLFHYYDKDFNNEADTPDNFQSRRPNTSFCFLDIRSPGLGDTAMYLCATSRATGGWGYGYTFGSGTRLTVV.

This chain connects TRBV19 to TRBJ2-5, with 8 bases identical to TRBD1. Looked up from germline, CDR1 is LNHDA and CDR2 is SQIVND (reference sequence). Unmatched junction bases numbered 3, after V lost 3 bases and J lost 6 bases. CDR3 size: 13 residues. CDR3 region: CASSMDRVQTQYF. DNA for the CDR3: TGTGCCAGTAGTATGGACAGGGTCCAGACCCAGTACTTC.

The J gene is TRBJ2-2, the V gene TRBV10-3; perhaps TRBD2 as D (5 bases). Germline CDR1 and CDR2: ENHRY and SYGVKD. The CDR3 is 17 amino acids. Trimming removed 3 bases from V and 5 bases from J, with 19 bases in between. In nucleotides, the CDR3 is TGTGCCATCAGTGATCTGGAGGCCCTCGATTGGACCGGGGAGCTGTTTTTT. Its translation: CAISDLEALDWTGELFF.

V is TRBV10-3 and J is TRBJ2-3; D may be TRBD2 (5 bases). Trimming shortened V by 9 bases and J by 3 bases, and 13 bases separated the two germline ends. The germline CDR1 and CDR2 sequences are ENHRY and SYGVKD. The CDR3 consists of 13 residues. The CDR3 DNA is TGTGCCATAACGGACTCGTTGACAGATACGCAGTATTTT. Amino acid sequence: CAITDSLTDTQYF.

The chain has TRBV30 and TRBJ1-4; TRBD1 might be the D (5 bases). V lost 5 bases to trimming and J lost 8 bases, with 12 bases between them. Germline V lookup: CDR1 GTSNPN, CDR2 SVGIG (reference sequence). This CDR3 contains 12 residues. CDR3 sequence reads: CAWGPRGEKLFF. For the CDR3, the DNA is TGTGCCTGGGGACCAAGGGGCGAAAAACTGTTTTTT.

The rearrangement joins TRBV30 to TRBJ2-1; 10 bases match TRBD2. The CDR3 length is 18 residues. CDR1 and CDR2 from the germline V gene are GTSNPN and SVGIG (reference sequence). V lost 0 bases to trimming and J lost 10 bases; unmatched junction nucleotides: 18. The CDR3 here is CAWSVTPLASGGGWEQFF. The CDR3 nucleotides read TGTGCCTGGAGTGTCACCCCCCTCGCTAGCGGGGGCGGCTGGGAGCAGTTCTTC.

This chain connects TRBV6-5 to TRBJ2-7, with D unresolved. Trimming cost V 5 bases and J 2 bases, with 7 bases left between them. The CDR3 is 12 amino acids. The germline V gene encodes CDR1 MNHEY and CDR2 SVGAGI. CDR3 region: CASSVRAYEQYF. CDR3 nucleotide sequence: TGTGCCAGCAGTGTACGCGCCTACGAGCAGTACTTC.

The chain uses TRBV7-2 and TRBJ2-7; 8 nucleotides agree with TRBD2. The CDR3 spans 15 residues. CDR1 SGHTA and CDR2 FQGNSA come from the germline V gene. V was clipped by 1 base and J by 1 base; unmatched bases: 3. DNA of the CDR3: TGTGCCAGCAGCTTAGGCGGGACTAGATCCTACGAGCAGTACTTC. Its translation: CASSLGGTRSYEQYF.